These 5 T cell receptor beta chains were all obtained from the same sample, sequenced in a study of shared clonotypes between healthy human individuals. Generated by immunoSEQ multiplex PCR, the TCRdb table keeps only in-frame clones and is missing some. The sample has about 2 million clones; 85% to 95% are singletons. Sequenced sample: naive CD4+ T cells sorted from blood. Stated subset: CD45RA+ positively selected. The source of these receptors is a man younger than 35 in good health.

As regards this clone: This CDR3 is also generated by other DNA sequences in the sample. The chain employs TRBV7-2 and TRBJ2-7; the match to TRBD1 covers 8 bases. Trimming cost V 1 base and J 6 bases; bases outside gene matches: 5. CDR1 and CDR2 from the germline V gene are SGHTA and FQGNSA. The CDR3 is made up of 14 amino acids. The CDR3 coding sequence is TGTGCCAGCAGCTTAGGGACAGGGTTGGGCGAGCAGTACTTC. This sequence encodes CASSLGTGLGEQYF. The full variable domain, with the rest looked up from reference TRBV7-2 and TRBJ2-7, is GAGVSQSPSNKVTEKGKDVELRCDPISGHTALYWYRQSLGQGLEFLIYFQGNSAPDKSGLPSDRFSAERTGGSVSTLTIQRTQQEDSAVYLCASSLGTGLGEQYFGPGTRLTVT.

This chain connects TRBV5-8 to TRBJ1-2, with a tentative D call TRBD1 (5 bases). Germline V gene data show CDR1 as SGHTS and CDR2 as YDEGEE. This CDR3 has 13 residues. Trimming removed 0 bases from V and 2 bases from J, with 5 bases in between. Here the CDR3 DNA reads TGTGCCAGCAGCTTGGACAGGAACTATGGCTACACCTTC. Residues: CASSLDRNYGYTF.

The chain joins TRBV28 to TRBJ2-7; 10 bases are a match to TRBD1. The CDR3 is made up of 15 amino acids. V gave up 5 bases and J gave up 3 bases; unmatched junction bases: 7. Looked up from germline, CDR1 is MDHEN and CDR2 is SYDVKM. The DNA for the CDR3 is TGTGCCAGCAGTGCCCCGGGACAGGGGATCTACGAGCAGTACTTC. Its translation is CASSAPGQGIYEQYF.

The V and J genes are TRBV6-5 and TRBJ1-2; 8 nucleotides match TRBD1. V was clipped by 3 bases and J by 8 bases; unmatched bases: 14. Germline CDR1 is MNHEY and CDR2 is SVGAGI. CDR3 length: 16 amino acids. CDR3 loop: CASSYSTYRTGNGYTF. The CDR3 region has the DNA TGTGCCAGCAGTTATTCCACCTACAGGACAGGGAACGGCTACACCTTC.

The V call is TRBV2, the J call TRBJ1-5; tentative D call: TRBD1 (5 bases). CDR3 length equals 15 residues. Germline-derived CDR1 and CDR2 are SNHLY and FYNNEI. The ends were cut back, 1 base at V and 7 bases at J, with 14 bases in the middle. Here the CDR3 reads CASSEEWGAGQPQHF. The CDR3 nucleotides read TGTGCCAGCAGTGAAGAATGGGGCGCGGGGCAGCCCCAGCATTTT.